This TCR beta chain appears in the sequencing data of a study of blood T cells in healthy people across ages. Findings and limits, study-wide: A conclusive naive versus antigen-experienced comparison was prevented by the unsorted PBMCs. Measured against age, TCR beta diversity per million T cells decreased in a roughly linear manner. Researchers deemed the diversity estimates from one million T cells underestimates.

This clonotype appeared a few times. Its antigen remains unidentified. Alongside a J-beta primer mix, a sample-barcoded 5' primer served in a second PCR lasting 7 to 11 cycles. Researchers report that a template-switch adaptor with 12 random nucleotides tagged each cDNA molecule. TCRdb analysed the 5' RACE reads with MiXCR anew, one entry per CDR3 protein. In the table there are fewer than 1,000,000 distinct CDR3 sequences, 35% to 60% of which are singletons. The TCR was taken from a man older than 75 in good health. Sequenced input: blood.

For the CDR3, the DNA is TGTGCCAGCAGCGGGCGAGCTGGCCGGGAGCAGTACTTC. Amino acids: CASSGRAGREQYF. The chain couples TRBV11-2 to TRBJ2-7; D is unclear. The germline V gene has CDR1 SGHAT and CDR2 FQNNGV. Trimming removed 5 bases at V and 7 bases at J, with 15 bases between. The CDR3 has 13 amino acids.